This TCR beta chain is drawn from a study of technical replicates of blood from a handful of donors. Produced via immunoSEQ multiplex PCR; TCRdb's table is partial and in-frame only. The sample has tens of thousands of clones; about 98% are singletons. This CDR3 has 15 amino acids. Germline lookup yields CDR1 LNHNV and CDR2 YYDKDF (reference sequence). With V trimmed by 1 base and J by 11 bases, 9 bases remained unmatched. The chain links TRBV15 to TRBJ2-1; 9 nucleotides agree with TRBD1. The sequenced sample was T cells isolated from PBMCs. This clonotype was sampled from a human donor in good health. CDR3 coding DNA: TGTGCCACCAGCAGAGGATCCGGGACAGGGTTTCAGCAGTTCTTC. It codes for CATSRGSGTGFQQFF.